This T cell receptor beta chain comes out of a study of T cell responses to AZD1222 COVID-19 vaccine (dated by TCRdb to 2020 to 2022). Concerning the study at large: TCR sequencing covered fewer than 250 trial participants: approximately 200 given two doses of AZD1222 and approximately 25 given two doses of MenACWY control vaccine. Enrollment into the trials was organized by age into subgroups of 18-55, 56-69 and 70-plus years, and those subgroups contained approximately 150, 30 and 60 TCR-sequenced participants, respectively.

The CDR3 regions of human TCRbeta chains were subjected to immunosequencing. The study's own analysis went as follows. TCRs in the repertoires were matched against a reference library of SARS-CoV-2-specific TCRs that had been generated with the MIRA antigen-specificity platform. Breadth was defined as the fraction of unique TCRs that were SARS-CoV-2-associated. Depth was defined as the fraction of total T cells that were SARS-CoV-2-associated. Using the MIRA data, every spike-specific TCR was mapped to the spike region that the TCR reacted to and assigned to either a CD4 or a CD8 class. Log10-transformed breadth and depth values were compared by one-way ANOVA with Sidak's multiple comparisons tests. The table comes from immuneACCESS by way of TCRdb, which keeps in-frame sequences with V and J called. Part of the clones is missing from these tables; in studies checked, under half for an unresolved V gene and the rest for unknown reasons. V and J calls and clone size are those listed in that table; D and trimming were worked out from the DNA. Present in this sample are some 100,000 clones, approximately 87% of which were seen just once. The leading ten clones occupy around 4.4% of the sample.

This clone was detected a few times. No antigen is known for it. No qualities accompany the bases; no much larger clone lies one base away. Trimming costs V 0 bases and J 0 bases, and their ends lie 9 bases apart. According to the germline V gene, CDR1 reads SGHTA and CDR2 reads FQGNSA. Including the terminal cysteine and phenylalanine, the CDR3 comprises 16 residues. The entry retains the CDR3 DNA only, 48 bases that are in frame from base 1. Overall results and qualifications from the work: Participants were mostly white British and included more females than males, and it was suggested by the authors that clonal diversity may have been underestimated. Reportedly, close to half of the unique spike-specific TCRs recognized epitopes lying outside the regions that are mutated in the B.1.351 and B.1.1.7 variants. Because no day 14 peak-response samples were available, the repertoires could be characterized only after the peak T cell response. Vaccine-associated CD4 TCRs spanned the whole spike protein, with dominant responses in regions 160-218 and 743-854. The 56-69-year group was small, and its depth increase did not reach significance, likely because of low power. After two AZD1222 doses, spike-specific TCR breadth and depth were significantly higher than at day 0 and than in MenACWY recipients. Only five to seven AZD1222 recipients were SARS-CoV-2 seropositive at baseline, limiting conclusions about previously exposed vaccinees.

The sample's time point label, decoded: baseline before first vaccination. The label giving this sample's treatment or condition can be read as: meningococcal conjugate vaccine given as trial control. The vaccinee samples were drawn from two UK trials, COV001 and COV002, one of which was a single-blind randomized controlled phase 2/3 trial testing AZD1222 (ChAdOx1 nCoV-19) in healthy adults. Trial participant PBMC samples were collected at day 0 and day 28 after the second dose for TCRbeta chain sequencing. The receptor's source is an adult in good health. The chain uses TRBV7-2 and TRBJ2-1, with no confident D gene call. Source: peripheral blood, taken on day 0 of MenACWY control vaccination. CDR3 protein: CASSLAARSSYNEQFF. The DNA sequence is TGTGCCAGCAGCTTAGCGGCCAGGAGCTCCTACAATGAGCAGTTCTTC.